The entry below gives a single T cell receptor beta chain sequence along with its context. These data are taken from a study of technical replicates of blood from a handful of donors. Produced via immunoSEQ multiplex PCR; TCRdb's table is partial and in-frame only. This table holds tens of thousands of clones, approximately 90% found once. Trimming pared 4 bases from V and 2 bases from J, leaving 11 bases between. Germline lookup yields CDR1 LNHDA and CDR2 SQIVND (reference sequence). The CDR3 has 14 residues. This TCR came from a human donor in good health. Some clones in this sample may be carry-over from other donors' samples. The chain carries TRBV19 and TRBJ1-1; possible D gene TRBD1, 5 bases. The sequencing input was PBMCs. The CDR3 protein is CASSKGQQNTEAFF. CDR3 nucleotides: TGTGCCAGTAGTAAGGGGCAGCAAAACACTGAAGCTTTCTTT.